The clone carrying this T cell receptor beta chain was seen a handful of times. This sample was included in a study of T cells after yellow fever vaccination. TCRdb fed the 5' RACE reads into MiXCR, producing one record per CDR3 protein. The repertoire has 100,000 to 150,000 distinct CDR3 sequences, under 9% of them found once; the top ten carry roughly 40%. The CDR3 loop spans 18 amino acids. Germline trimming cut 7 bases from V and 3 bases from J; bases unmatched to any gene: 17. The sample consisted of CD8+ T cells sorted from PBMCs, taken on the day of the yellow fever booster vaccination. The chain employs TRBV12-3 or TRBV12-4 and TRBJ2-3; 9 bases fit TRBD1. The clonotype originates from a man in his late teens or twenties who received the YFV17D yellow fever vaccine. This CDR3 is CASTSTLIPGQGTDTQYF. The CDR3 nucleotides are TGTGCCAGCACCTCCACCCTCATACCGGGACAGGGTACAGATACGCAGTATTTT.